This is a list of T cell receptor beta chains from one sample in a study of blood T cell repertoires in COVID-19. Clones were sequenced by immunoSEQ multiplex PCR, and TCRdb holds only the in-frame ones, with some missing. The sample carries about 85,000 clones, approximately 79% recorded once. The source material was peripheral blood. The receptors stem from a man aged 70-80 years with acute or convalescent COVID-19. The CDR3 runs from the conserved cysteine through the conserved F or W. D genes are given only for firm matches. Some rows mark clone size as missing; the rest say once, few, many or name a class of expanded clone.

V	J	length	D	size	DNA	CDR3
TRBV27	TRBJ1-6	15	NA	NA	TGTGCCAGCAGTTTGCAGGGTTCCTATAATTCACCCCTCCACTTT	CASSLQGSYNSPLHF
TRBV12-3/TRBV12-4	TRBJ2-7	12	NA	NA	TGTGCCAGCACCACAGGGTCCTACGAGCAGTACTTC	CASTTGSYEQYF
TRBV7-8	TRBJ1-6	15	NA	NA	TGTGCCAGCAATACCCCGGGACAAGGGAAAGGGGTCCTCCACTTT	CASNTPGQGKGVLHF
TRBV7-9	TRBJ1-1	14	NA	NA	TGTGCCAGCAGCTTAGCGACAGGGAACACTGAAGCTTTCTTT	CASSLATGNTEAFF
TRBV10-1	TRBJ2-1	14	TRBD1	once	TGCGCCAGCAGTCATACAGGGGGTCCCAATGAGCAGTTCTTC	CASSHTGGPNEQFF
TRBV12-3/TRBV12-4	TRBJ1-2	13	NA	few	TGTGCCAGCAGTGAACTATACTCCAATGGCTACACCTTC	CASSELYSNGYTF
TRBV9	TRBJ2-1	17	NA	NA	TGTGCCAGCAGCCTTCGACCGGGTCCCTACCCATACAATGAGCAGTTCTTC	CASSLRPGPYPYNEQFF
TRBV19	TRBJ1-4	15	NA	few	TGTGCCAGTAGTACGATAACTACAACTAATGAAAAACTGTTTTTT	CASSTITTTNEKLFF
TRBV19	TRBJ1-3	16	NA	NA	TGTGCCAGTAGCGGCCAGGCGAGTCACTCTGGAAACACCATATATTTT	CASSGQASHSGNTIYF
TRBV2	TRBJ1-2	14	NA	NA	TGTGCCAGCAGTGTTAAGCGACAGAGCTATGGCTACACCTTC	CASSVKRQSYGYTF
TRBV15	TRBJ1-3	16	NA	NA	TGTGCCACCAGCAGAGATCTTCAGGTCTCTGGAAACACCATATATTTT	CATSRDLQVSGNTIYF
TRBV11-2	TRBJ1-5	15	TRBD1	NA	TGTGCCAGCAGCGCCGGGACAGGGACTCATCAGCCCCAGCATTTT	CASSAGTGTHQPQHF
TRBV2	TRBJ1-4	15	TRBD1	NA	TGTGCCAGCCTGACCCGACAGGGCTTTGGAGAAAAACTGTTTTTT	CASLTRQGFGEKLFF
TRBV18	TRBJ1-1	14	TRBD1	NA	TGTGCCAGCTCACTGGGACAGGGGATCACTGAAGCTTTCTTT	CASSLGQGITEAFF
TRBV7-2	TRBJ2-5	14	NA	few	TGTGCCAGCAGCTTAGCGCGGCAGGGGGGGACCCAGTACTTC	CASSLARQGGTQYF
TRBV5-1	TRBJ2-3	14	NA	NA	TGCGCCAGCAGCTCGCGGGGGCACACAGATACGCAGTATTTT	CASSSRGHTDTQYF
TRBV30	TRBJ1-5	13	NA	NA	TGTGCCTGGAGTGTACGGTCGAATCAGCCCCAGCATTTT	CAWSVRSNQPQHF
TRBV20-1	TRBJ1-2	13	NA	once	TGCAGTGCTAGTGACATCAGGGTTTTGGGCTACACCTTC	CSASDIRVLGYTF
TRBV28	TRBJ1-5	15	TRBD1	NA	TGTGCCAGCAGCATACTCAGGGGGCTGACGCAGCCCCAGCATTTT	CASSILRGLTQPQHF
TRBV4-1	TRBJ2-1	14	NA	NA	TGCGCCAGCAGCCAAGATCCAGGGTGGGGTGAGCAGTTCTTC	CASSQDPGWGEQFF
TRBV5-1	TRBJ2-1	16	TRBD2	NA	TGCGCCAGCAGCCCTACTAGCGGGGGTTCCTATGGTGAGCAGTTCTTC	CASSPTSGGSYGEQFF
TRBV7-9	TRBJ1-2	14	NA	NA	TGTGCCAGCAGCTTTAGTTCGGGGTTTGATGGCTACACCTTC	CASSFSSGFDGYTF
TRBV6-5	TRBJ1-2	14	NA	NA	TGTGCCAGCAGAACCCGGGACAAGAACTATGGCTACACCTTC	CASRTRDKNYGYTF
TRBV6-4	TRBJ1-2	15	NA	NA	TGTGCCAGCAGTGATTGGGCTGGGGGCATCTATGGCTACACCTTC	CASSDWAGGIYGYTF
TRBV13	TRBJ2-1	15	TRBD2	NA	TGTGCCAGCAGCTCCACGGCTAGCGGATACAATGAGCAGTTCTTC	CASSSTASGYNEQFF
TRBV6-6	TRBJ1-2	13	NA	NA	TGTGCCAGCAGTTCACTTGAGGCATATGGCTACACCTTC	CASSSLEAYGYTF
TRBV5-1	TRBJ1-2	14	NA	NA	TGCGCCAGCAGCGTGGGACACTTTAACTATGGCTACACCTTC	CASSVGHFNYGYTF
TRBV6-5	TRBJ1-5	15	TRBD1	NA	TGTGCCAGCAGTTACCCCGGGACAGACAATCAGCCCCAGCATTTT	CASSYPGTDNQPQHF
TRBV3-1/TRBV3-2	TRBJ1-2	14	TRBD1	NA	TGTGCCAGCAGCCAAGCTACAGGGGGTTATGGCTACACCTTC	CASSQATGGYGYTF
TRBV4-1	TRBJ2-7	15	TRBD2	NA	TGCGCCAGCAGCCAAGCAGCTAGCGGCCGGTACGAGCAGTACTTC	CASSQAASGRYEQYF
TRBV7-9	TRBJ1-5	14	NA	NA	TGTGCCAGCAGCCTCACAGGGAGCAATCAGCCCCAGCATTTT	CASSLTGSNQPQHF
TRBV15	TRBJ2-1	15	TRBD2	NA	TGTGCCACCAGCAGCCCGGGACTAGCGAGGGATGAGCAGTTCTTC	CATSSPGLARDEQFF
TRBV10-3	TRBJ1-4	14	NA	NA	TGTGCCATCAGCAAGGGGAGGACTAATGAAAAACTGTTTTTT	CAISKGRTNEKLFF
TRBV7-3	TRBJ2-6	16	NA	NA	TGTGCCAGCAGCCCCATGGGCAGCTCTGGGGCCAACGTCCTGACTTTC	CASSPMGSSGANVLTF
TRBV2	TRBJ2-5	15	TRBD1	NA	TGTGCCAGCAGTGAAGCGCTCCCCAGGGGGGAGACCCAGTACTTC	CASSEALPRGETQYF
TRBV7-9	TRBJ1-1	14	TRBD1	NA	TGTGCCAGCAGCCTACAGGGGGCGAGAACTGAAGCTTTCTTT	CASSLQGARTEAFF
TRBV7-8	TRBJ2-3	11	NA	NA	TGTGCCAGCAGCCAGGGGGATACGCAGTATTTT	CASSQGDTQYF